This paragraph covers one T cell receptor (beta chain) sequence. The antigen is undetermined. This CDR3 is also generated by other DNA sequences in the sample. Once sorted, every population was more than 95% pure. The record originates from a study of beta chain features in type 1 diabetes. Sequencing targeted expressed TCRB transcripts, as all isolated RNA had been reverse transcribed. The data were produced by immunoSEQ multiplex PCR, yet TCRdb's version contains in-frame clones alone and is incomplete. Of under 950,000 clones in the sample, about 17% were seen once. The J segment lost 4 bases and the V segment lost 5 bases, leaving 4 bases of the junction unmatched. The CDR3 has 14 amino acids. Germline-derived CDR1 and CDR2 are MDHEN and SYDVKM. Study findings and constraints: A pattern of fewer insertions and more deletions at VDJ junctions was seen in type 1 diabetes patients. Type 1 diabetes patients had TCRB CDR3s that were shorter (moderately but significantly so) in all four CD4+ subsets. Short templates might get an advantage during PCR, and this would be equal in patients and controls.

This clonotype was obtained from a woman aged 18 to 35 in good health. The rearrangement joins TRBV28 to TRBJ2-1, with TRBD1 matching 8 bases. The sample comprised naive CD4+ T cells from blood. The CDR3 bases are TGTGCCAGCAGTCTAACAGGGGGTTACAATGAGCAGTTCTTC. Translation: CASSLTGGYNEQFF.